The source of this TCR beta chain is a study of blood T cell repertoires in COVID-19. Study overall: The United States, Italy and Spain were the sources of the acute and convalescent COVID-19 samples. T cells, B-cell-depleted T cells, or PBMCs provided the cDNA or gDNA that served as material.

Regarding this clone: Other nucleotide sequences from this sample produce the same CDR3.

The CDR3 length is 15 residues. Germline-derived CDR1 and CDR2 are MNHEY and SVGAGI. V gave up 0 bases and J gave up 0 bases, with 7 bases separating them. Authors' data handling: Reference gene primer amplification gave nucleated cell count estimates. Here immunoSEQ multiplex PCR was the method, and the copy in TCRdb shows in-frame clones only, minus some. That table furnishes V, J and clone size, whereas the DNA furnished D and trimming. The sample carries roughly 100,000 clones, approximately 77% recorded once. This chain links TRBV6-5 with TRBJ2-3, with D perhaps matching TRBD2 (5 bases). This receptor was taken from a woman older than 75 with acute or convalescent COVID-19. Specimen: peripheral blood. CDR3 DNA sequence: TGTGCCAGCAGTTACTCGGGAGTGAGCACAGATACGCAGTATTTT. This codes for CASSYSGVSTDTQYF.